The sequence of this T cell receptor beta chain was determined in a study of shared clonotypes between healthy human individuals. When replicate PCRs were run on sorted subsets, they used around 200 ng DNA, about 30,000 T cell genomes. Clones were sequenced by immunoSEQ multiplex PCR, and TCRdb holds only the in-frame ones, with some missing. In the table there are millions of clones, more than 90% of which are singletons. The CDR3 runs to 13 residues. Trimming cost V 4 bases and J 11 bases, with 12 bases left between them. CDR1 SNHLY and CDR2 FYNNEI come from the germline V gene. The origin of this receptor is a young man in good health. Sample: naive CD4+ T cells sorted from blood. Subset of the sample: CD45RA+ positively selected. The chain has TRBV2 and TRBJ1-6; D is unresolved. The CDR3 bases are TGTGCCAGCAGTGCAGACGGGGTGCCACCCCTCCACTTT. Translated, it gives CASSADGVPPLHF.